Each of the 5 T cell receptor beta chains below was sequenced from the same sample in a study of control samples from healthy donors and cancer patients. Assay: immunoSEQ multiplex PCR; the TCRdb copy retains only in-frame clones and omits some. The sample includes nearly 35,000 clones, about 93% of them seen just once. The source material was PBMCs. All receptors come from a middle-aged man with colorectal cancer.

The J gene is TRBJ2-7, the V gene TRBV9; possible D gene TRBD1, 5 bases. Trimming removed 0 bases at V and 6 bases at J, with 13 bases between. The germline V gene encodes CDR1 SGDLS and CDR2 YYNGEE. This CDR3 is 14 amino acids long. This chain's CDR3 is CASSVGAVQGEQYF. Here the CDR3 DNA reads TGTGCCAGCAGCGTAGGGGCGGTTCAGGGCGAGCAGTACTTC.

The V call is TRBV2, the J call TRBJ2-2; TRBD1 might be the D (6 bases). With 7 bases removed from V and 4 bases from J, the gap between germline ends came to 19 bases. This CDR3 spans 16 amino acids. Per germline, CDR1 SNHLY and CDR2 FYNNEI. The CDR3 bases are TGTGCCAGCACCATACAGGGTTTCGTGGGCACCGGGGAGCTGTTTTTT. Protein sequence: CASTIQGFVGTGELFF.

CDR3 nucleotides: TGTGCCTGCCCCGGGAGGGTGGGCGAAAAACTGTTTTTT. Translating gives CACPGRVGEKLFF. The chain recombines TRBV30 with TRBJ1-4, with no clear D. The germline V and J ends were trimmed by 6 bases and 8 bases, with 16 bases remaining between them. This CDR3 has 13 amino acids. Germline loops: CDR1 GTSNPN, CDR2 SVGIG (reference sequence). Complete variable domain (other parts from reference TRBV30 and TRBJ1-4): SQTIHQWPATLVQPVGSPLSLECTVEGTSNPNLYWYRQAAGRGLQLLFYSVGIGQISSEVPQNLSASRPQDRQFILSSKKLLLSDSGFYLCACPGRVGEKLFFGSGTQLSVL.

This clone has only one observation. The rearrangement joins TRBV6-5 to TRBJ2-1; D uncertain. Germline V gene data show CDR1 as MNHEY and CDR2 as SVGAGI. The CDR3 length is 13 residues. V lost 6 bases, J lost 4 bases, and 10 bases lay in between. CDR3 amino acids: CASSSDIYNEQFF. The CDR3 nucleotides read TGTGCCAGCAGCTCCGACATATACAATGAGCAGTTCTTC.

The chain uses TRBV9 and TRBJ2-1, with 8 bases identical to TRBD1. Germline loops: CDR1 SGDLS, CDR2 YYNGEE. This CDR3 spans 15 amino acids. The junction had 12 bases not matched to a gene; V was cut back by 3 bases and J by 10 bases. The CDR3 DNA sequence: TGTGCCAGCAGCGCATTGGACAGGGCCCAAACGGAGCAGTTCTTC. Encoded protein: CASSALDRAQTEQFF.